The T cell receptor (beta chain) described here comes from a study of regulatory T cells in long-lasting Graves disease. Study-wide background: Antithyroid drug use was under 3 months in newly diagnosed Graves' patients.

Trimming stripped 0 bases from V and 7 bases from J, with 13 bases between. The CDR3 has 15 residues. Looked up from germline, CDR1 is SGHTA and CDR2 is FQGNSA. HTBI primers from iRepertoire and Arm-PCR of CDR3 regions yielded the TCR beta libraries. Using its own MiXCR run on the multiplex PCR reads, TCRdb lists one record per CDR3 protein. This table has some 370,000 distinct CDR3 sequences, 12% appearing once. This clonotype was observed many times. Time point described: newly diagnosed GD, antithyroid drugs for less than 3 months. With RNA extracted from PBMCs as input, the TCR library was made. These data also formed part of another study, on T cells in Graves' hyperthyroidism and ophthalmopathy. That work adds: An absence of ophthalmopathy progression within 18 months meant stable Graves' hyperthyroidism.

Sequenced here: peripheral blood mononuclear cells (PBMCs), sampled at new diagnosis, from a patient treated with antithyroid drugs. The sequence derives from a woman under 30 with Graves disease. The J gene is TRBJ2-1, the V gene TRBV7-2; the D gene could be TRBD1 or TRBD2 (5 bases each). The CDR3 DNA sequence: TGTGCCAGCAGCTTAGCCGGGACCCTGGGGAATGAGCAGTTCTTC. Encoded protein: CASSLAGTLGNEQFF.